This T cell receptor beta chain was found in a study of shared clonotypes between healthy human individuals. Repertoires were generated with immunoSEQ multiplex PCR, while TCRdb's copy carries only in-frame clones and drops some. This sample has hundreds of thousands of clones, with more than 70% found just once. V dropped 1 base and J dropped 6 bases, with 6 bases sitting between them. Germline V gene lookup returns CDR1 SGHTA and CDR2 FQGNSA. This CDR3 has 13 residues. The TCR sequence derives from a woman in her 30s in good health. Material: memory CD4+ T cells sorted from blood. The subset was: CD45RA-negative fraction. V and J are TRBV7-2 and TRBJ2-2; unclear D gene. CDR3 sequence: CASSLDRSGELFF. CDR3 bases: TGTGCCAGCAGCTTAGATAGGTCCGGGGAGCTGTTTTTT.